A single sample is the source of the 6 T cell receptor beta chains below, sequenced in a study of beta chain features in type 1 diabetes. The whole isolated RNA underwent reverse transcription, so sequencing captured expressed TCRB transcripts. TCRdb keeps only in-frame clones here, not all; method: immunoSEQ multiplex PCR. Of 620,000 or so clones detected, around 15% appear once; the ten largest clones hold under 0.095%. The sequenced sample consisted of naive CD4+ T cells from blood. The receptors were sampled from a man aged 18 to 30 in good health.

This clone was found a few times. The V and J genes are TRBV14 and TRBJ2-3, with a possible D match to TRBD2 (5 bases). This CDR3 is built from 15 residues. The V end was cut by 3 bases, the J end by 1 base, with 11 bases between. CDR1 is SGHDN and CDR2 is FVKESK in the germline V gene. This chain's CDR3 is CASSQKRTRTDTQYF. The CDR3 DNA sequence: TGTGCCAGCAGCCAGAAGCGGACTCGCACAGATACGCAGTATTTT.

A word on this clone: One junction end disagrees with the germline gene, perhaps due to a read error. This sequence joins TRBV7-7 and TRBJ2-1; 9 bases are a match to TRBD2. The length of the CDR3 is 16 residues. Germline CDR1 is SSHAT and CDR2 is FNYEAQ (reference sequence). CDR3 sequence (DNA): TGTGCTAGCAGCCCCAGGCCAGCGGGGGGCTACAATGAGCAGTTCTTC. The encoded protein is CASSPRPAGGYNEQFF. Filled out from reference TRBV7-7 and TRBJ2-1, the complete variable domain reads GAGVSQSPRYKVTKRGQDVTLRCDPISSHATLYWYQQALGQGPEFLTYFNYEAQPDKSGLPSDRFSAERPEGSISTLTIQRTEQRDSAMYRCASSPRPAGGYNEQFFGPGTRLTVL.

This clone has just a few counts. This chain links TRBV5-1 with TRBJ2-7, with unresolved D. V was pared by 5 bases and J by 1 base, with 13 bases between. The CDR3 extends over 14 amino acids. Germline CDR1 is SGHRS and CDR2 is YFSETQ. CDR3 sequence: CASRDGSRSYEQYF. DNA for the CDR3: TGCGCCAGCAGGGACGGATCTAGGTCCTACGAGCAGTACTTC.

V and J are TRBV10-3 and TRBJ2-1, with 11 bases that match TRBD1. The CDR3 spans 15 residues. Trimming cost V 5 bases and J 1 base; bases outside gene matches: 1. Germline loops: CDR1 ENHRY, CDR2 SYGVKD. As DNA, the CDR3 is TGTGCCATCAGTCGGGACAGGGGGTCCTACAATGAGCAGTTCTTC. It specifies CAISRDRGSYNEQFF.

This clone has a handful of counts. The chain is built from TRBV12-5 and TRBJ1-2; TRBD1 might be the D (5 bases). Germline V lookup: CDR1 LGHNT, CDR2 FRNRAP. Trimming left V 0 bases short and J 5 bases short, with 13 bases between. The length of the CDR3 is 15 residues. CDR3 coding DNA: TGTGCTAGTGGTTTGGTAGTGGGGCGCGGGTATGGCTACACCTTC. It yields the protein CASGLVVGRGYGYTF.

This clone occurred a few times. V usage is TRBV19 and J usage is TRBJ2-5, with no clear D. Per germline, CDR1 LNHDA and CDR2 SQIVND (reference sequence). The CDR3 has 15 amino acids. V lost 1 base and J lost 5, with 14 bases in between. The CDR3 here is CASSIGAEPRETQYF. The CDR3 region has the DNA TGTGCCAGTAGTATAGGTGCAGAGCCGCGGGAGACCCAGTACTTC.